This T cell receptor (beta chain) came from a study of shared clonotypes between healthy human individuals. Study-level points and caveats: Naive subsets generally had larger estimated richness than memory subsets. Non-shared clonotypes were found to have lower generation probabilities than the clonotypes that were shared by all four of the sorted-subset donors. For sorted subsets, rarefaction showed incomplete sequencing despite large depth.

Comment on this clone: Its antigen is not identified.

Profiled with immunoSEQ multiplex PCR; TCRdb holds only in-frame clones, not every one. The sample contains 600,000 to 750,000 clones, roughly 72% of which appear only once. This CDR3 is built from 15 residues. Trimming shortened V by 5 bases and J by 0 bases, and 11 bases separated the two germline ends. Looked up from germline, CDR1 is SGHRS and CDR2 is YFSETQ. The clonotype was recovered from a woman in her 30s in good health. The sample comprised memory CD4+ T cells sorted from blood. Regarding subset: CD45RA-negative fraction. The chain is built from TRBV5-1 and TRBJ2-2, with D hard to call. The CDR3 DNA is TGCGCCAGCAGGGCCGGGTCCGCGAACACCGGGGAGCTGTTTTTT. As protein: CASRAGSANTGELFF.